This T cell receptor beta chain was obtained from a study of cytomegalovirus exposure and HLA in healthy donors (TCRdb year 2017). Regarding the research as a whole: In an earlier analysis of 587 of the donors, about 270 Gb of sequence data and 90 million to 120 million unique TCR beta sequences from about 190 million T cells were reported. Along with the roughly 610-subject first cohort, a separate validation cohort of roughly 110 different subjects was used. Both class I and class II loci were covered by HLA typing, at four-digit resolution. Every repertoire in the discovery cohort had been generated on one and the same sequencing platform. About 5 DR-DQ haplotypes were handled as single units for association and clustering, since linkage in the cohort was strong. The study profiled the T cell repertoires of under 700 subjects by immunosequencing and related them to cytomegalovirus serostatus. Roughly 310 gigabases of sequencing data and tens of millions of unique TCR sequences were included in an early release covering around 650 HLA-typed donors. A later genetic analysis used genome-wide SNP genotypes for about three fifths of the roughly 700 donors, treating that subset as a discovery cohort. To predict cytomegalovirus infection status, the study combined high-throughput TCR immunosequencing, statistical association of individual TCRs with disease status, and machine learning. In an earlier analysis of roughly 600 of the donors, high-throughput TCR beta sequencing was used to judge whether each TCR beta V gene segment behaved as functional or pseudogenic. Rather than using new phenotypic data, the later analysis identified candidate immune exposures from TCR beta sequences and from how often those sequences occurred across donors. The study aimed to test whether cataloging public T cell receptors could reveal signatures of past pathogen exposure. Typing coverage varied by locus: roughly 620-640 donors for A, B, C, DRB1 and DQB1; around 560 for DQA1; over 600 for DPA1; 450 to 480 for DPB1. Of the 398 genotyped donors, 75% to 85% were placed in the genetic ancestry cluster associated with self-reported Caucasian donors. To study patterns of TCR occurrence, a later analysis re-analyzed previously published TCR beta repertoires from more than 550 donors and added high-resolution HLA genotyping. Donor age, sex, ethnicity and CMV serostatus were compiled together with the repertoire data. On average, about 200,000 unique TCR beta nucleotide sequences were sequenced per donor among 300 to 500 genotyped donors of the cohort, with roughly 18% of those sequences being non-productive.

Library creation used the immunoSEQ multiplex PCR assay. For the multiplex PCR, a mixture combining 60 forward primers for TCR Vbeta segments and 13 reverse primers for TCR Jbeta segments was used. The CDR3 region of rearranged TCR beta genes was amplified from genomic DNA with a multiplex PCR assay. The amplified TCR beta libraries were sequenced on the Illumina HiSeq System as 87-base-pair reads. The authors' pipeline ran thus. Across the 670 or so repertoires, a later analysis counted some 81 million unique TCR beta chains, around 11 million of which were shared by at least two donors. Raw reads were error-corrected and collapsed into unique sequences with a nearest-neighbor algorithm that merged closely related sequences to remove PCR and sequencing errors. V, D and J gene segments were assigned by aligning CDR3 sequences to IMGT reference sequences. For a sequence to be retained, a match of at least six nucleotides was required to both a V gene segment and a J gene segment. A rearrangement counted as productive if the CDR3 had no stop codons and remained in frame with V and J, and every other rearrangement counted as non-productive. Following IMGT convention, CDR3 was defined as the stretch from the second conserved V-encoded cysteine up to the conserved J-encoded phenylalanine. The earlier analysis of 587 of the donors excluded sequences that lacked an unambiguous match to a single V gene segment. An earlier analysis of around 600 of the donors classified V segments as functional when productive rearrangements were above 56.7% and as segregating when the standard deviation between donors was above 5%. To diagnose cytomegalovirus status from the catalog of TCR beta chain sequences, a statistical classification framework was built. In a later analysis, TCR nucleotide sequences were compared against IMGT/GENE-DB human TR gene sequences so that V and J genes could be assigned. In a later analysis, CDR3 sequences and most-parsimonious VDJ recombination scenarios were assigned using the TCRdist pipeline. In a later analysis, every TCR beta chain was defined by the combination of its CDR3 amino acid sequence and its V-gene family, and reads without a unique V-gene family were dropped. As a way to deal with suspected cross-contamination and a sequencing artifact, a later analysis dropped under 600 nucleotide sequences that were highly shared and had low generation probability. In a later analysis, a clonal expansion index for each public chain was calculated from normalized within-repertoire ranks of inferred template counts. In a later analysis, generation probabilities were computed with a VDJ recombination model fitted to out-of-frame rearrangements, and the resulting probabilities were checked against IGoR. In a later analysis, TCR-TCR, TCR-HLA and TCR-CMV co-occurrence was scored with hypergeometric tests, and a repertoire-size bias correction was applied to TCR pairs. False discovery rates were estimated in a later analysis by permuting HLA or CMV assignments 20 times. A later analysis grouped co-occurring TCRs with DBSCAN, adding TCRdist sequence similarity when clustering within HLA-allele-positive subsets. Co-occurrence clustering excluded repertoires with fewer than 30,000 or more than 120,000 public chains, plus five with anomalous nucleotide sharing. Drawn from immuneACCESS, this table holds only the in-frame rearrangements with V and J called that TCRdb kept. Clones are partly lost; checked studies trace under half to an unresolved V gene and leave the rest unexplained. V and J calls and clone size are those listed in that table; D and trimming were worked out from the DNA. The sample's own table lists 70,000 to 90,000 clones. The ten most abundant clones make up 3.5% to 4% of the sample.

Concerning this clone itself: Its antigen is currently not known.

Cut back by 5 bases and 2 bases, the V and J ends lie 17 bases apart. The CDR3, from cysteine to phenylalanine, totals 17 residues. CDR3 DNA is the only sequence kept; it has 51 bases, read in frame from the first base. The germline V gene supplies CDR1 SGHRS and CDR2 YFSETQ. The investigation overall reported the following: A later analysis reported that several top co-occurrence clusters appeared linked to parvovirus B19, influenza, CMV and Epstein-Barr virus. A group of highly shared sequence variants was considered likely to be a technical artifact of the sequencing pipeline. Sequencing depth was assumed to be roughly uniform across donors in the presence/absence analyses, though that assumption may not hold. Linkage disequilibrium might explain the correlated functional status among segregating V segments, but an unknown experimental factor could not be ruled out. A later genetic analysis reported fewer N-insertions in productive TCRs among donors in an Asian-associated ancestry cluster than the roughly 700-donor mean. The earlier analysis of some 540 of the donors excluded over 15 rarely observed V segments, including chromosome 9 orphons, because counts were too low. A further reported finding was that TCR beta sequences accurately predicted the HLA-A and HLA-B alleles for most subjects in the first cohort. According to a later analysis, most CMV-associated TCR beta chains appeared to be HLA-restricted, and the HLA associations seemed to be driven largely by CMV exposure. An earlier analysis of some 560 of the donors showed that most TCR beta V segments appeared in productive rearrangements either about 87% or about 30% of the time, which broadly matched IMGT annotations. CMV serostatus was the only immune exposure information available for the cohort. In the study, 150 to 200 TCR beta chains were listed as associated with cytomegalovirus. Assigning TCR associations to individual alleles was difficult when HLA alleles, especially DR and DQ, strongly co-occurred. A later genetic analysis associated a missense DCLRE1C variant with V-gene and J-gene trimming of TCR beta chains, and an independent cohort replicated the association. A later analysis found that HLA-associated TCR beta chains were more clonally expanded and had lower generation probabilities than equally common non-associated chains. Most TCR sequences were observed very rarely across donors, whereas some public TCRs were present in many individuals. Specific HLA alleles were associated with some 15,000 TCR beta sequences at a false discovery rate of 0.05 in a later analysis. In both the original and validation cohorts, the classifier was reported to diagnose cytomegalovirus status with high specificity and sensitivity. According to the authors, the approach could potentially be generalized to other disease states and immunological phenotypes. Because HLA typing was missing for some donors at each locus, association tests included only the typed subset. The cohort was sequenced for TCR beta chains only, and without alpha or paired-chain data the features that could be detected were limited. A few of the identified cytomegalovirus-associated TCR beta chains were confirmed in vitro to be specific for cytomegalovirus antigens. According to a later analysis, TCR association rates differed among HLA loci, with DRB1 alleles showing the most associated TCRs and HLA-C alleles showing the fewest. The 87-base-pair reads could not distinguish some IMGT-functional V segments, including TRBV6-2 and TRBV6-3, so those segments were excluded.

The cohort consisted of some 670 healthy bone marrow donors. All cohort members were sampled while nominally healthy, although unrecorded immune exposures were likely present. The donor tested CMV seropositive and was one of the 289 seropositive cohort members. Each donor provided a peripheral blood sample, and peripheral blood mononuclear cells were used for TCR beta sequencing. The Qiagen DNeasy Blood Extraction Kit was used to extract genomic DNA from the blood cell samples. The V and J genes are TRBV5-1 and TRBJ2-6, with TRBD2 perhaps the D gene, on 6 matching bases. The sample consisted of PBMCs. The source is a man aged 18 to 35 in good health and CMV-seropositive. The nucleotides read TGCGCCAGCAGTGTGGAGGAGGGTTCCGCTGGGGCCAACGTCCTGACTTTC. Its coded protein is CASSVEEGSAGANVLTF.